The rows below give T cell receptor beta chains drawn from one sample of a study of identical twins. One entry per CDR3 protein, called by TCRdb with MiXCR from the 5' RACE reads. The sample records some 320,000 distinct CDR3 sequences, approximately 13% being singletons. In addition, the sample was reused for a study of yellow fever vaccine responses in identical twins.

The sequencing input was CD8+ T cells sorted from blood. Receptor source: a woman aged 18 to 35 in good health. CDR3s include the opening cysteine and the closing phenylalanine or tryptophan. Fields, in order: V gene, J gene, CDR3 protein.

v_gene: TRBV24-1
j_gene: TRBJ1-1
CDR3aa: CATSDSEGWAFF

v_gene: TRBV2
j_gene: TRBJ1-2
CDR3aa: CASKIRDSYGYTF

v_gene: TRBV20-1
j_gene: TRBJ2-3
CDR3aa: CSAPHRARTAADTQYF

v_gene: TRBV20-1
j_gene: TRBJ2-2
CDR3aa: CSARDLVSGRSDTGELFF

v_gene: TRBV18
j_gene: TRBJ2-5
CDR3aa: CASSPRREETQYF

v_gene: TRBV9
j_gene: TRBJ1-1
CDR3aa: CASSDSTGNTEAFF

v_gene: TRBV7-8
j_gene: TRBJ2-2
CDR3aa: CASSFPRDTGELFF

v_gene: TRBV6-1
j_gene: TRBJ1-1
CDR3aa: CAIKRQPGQDATEAFF

v_gene: TRBV3-1
j_gene: TRBJ2-5
CDR3aa: CASSHLYSGVGGETQYF

v_gene: TRBV20-1
j_gene: TRBJ2-1
CDR3aa: CSASFADHYNEQFF

v_gene: TRBV2
j_gene: TRBJ2-5
CDR3aa: CASSASGQQETQYF